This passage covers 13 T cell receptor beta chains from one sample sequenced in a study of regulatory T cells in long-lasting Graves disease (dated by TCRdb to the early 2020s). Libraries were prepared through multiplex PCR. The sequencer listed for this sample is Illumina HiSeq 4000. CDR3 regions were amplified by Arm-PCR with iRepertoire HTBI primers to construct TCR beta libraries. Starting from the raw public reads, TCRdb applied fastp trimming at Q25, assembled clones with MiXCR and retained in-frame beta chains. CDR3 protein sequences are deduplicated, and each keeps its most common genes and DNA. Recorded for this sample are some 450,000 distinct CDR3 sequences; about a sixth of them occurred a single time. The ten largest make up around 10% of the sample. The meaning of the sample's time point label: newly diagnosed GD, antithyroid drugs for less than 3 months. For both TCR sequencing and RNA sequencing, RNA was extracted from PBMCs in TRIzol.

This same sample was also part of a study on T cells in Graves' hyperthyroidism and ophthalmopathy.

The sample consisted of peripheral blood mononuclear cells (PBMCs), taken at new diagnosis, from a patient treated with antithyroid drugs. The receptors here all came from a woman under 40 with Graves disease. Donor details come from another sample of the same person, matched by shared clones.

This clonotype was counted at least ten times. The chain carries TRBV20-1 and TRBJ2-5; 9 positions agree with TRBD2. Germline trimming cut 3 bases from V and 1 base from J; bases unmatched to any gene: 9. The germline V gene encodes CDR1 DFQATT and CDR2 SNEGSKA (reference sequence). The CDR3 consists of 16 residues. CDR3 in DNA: TGCAGTGCTAGTCGGCCCGGACTAGCGACCCAAGAGACCCAGTACTTC. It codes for CSASRPGLATQETQYF.

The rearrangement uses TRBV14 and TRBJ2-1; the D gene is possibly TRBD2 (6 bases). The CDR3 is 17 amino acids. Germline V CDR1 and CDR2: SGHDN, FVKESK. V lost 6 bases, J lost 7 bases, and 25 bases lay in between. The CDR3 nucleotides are TGTGCCAGCAGTTATCGGTGGAGGGGAAGGCATAAGAATGAGCAGTTCTTC. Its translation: CASSYRWRGRHKNEQFF.

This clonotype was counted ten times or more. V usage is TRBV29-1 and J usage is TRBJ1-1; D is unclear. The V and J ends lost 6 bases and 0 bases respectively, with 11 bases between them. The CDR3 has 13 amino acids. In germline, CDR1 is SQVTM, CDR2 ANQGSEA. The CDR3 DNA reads TGCAGCGTCATGACAAATTTGAACACTGAAGCTTTCTTT. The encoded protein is CSVMTNLNTEAFF.

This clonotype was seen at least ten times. The CDR3 bases are TGTGCCAGCAGTAGGACAGGGGTTTATCAGCCCCAGCATTTT. Residues: CASSRTGVYQPQHF. This sequence joins TRBV2 and TRBJ1-5; 9 positions match TRBD1. CDR1 and CDR2 (germline): SNHLY, FYNNEI. This CDR3 is 14 amino acids long. With V trimmed by 5 bases and J by 5 bases, 4 bases remained unmatched.

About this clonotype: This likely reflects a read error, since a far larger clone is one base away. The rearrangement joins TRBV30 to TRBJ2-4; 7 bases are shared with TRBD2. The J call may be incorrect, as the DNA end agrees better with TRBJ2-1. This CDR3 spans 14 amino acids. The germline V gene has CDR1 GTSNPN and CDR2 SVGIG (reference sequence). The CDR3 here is CAWKSLAATYEQFF. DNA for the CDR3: TGTGCCTGGAAATCCCTAGCGGCCACCTACGAGCAGTTCTTC.

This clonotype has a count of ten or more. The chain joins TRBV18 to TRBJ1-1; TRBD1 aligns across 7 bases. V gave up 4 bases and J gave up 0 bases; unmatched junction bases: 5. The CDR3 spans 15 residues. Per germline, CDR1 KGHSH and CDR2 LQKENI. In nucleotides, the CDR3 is TGTGCCAGCTCACGAGGGACAGCTTTGAACACTGAAGCTTTCTTT. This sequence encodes CASSRGTALNTEAFF. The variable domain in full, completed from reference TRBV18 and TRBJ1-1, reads NAGVMQNPRHLVRRRGQEARLRCSPMKGHSHVYWYRQLPEEGLKFMVYLQKENIIDESGMPKERFSAEFPKEGPSILRIQQVVRGDSAAYFCASSRGTALNTEAFFGQGTRLTVV.

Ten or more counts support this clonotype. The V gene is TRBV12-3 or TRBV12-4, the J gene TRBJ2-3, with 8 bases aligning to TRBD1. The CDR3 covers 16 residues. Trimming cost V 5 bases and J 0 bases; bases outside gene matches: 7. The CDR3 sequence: CASSLSTGGSTDTQYF. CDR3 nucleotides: TGTGCCAGCAGTCTGTCAACAGGGGGTAGCACAGATACGCAGTATTTT.

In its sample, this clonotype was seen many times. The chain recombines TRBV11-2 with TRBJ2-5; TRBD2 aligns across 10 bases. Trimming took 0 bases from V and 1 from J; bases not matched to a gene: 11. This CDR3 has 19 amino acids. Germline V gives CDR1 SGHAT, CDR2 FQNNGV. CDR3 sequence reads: CASSLDSWLAGGPQETQYF. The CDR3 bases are TGTGCCAGCAGCTTAGACTCCTGGTTAGCGGGAGGCCCCCAAGAGACCCAGTACTTC. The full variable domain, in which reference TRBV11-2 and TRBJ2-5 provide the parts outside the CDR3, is EAGVAQSPRYKIIEKRQSVAFWCNPISGHATLYWYQQILGQGPKLLIQFQNNGVVDDSQLPKDRFSAERLKGVDSTLKIQPAKLEDSAVYLCASSLDSWLAGGPQETQYFGPGTRLLVL.

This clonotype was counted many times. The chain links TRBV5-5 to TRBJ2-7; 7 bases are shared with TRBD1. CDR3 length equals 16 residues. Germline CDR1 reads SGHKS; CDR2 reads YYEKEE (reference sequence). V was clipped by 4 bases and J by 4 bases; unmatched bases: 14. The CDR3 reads CASSGGATGFGYEQYF. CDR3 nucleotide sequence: TGTGCCAGCAGCGGGGGAGCGACAGGGTTCGGGTACGAGCAGTACTTC.

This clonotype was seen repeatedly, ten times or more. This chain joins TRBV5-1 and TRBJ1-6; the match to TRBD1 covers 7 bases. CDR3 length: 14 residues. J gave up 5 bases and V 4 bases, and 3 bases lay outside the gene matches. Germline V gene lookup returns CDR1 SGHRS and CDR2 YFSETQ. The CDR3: CASSQGQNNSPLHF. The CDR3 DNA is TGCGCCAGCAGCCAGGGACAGAATAATTCACCCCTCCACTTT.

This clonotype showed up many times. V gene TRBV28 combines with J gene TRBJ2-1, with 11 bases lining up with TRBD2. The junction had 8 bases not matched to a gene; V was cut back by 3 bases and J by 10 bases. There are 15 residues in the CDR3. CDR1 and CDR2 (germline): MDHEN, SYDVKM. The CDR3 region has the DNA TGTGCCAGCAGTTTCGGGGTAGCGGGAGGGCCGGAGCAGTTCTTC. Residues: CASSFGVAGGPEQFF.

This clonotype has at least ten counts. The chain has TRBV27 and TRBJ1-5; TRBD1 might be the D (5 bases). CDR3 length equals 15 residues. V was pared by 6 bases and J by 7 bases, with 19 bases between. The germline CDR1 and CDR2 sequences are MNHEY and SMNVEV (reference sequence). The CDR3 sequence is CASRGLHGPSQPQHF. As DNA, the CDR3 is TGTGCCAGCAGGGGGCTACATGGACCCTCGCAGCCCCAGCATTTT.

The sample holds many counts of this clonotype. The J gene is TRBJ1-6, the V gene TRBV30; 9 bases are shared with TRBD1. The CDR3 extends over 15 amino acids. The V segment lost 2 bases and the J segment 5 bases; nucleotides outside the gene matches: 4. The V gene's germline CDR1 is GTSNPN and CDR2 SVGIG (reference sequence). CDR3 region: CAWSFRDRDNSPLHF. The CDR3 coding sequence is TGTGCCTGGAGTTTCCGGGACAGGGATAATTCACCCCTCCACTTT.